This passage covers 23 T cell receptor beta chains from one sample sequenced in a study of tumor and adjacent non-tumor tissue in lung cancer. Three rounds of nested PCR, following a modified ARM-PCR protocol, produced the TCRbeta library. TCRdb recomputed calls from the multiplex PCR reads with MiXCR, one row per CDR3 protein. Here the sample spans 60,000 to 85,000 distinct CDR3 sequences, more than 75% being singletons. This sample's RNA came from whole unsorted tissue. More than 3 cm separated this lung sample from the edge of the tumor. Sequencing was performed on distant non-tumor lung tissue. The receptors originated from a man aged 55 to 70 with non-small cell lung cancer.

For this clonotype: The junction and the germline gene differ at one end; a read error may be behind it. The chain has TRBV4-2 and TRBJ2-7; D gene uncertain. Germline assignment: CDR1 LGHNA and CDR2 YNFKEQ. The CDR3 covers 16 residues. Written as DNA, the CDR3 is TGTGCCAACAGTCTAAGGAACGGCGCCGTCTCCTACGAGCAGCACTTC. Protein sequence: CANSLRNGAVSYEQHF.

The chain uses TRBV20-1 and TRBJ2-3, with D perhaps TRBD2 (5 bases). V lost 3 bases and J lost 6, with 10 bases in between. The germline CDR1 and CDR2 sequences are DFQATT and SNEGSKA (reference sequence). The CDR3 covers 12 residues. The CDR3 DNA is TGCAGTGCTAGTCCCACGGGGGATACGCAGTATTTT. It yields the protein CSASPTGDTQYF.

This clonotype was counted once. Germline and junction disagree at one end, which may indicate a read error. The chain has TRBV5-6 and TRBJ2-2; a weak D match, TRBD1 (6 bases). Germline CDR1 SGHDT, CDR2 YYEEEE. This CDR3 spans 15 amino acids. The CDR3 loop is CASSLADRRTGEPFF. The DNA for the CDR3 is TGTGCCAGCAGCTTGGCCGACAGGCGCACCGGAGAGCCGTTTTTT. The whole variable domain, filled in from reference TRBV5-6 and TRBJ2-2, reads DAGVTQSPTHLIKTRGQQVTLRCSPKSGHDTVSWYQQALGQGPQFIFQYYEEEERQRGNFPDRFSGHQFPNYSSELNVNALLLGDSALYLCASSLADRRTGEPFFGEGSRLTVL.

As concerns this clonotype: The final CDR3 position lacks the conserved phenylalanine or tryptophan, pointing to a likely read error. The chain couples TRBV6-5 to TRBJ2-1; D ambiguous. Per germline, CDR1 MNHEY and CDR2 SVGAGI. The CDR3 loop spans 13 amino acids. This CDR3 reads CVSTWGSTNEQFL. Here the CDR3 DNA reads TGTGTCAGCACCTGGGGTAGCACCAATGAGCAGTTCCTC.

Here the CDR3 reads CASGWGGNEQYF. The CDR3 region has the DNA TGTGCCAGCGGCTGGGGCGGCAACGAGCAGTACTTC. The V gene is TRBV5-4, the J gene TRBJ2-7, with D possibly TRBD1 on 5 matching bases. The CDR3 loop spans 12 amino acids. V lost 7 bases to trimming and J lost 5 bases, with 13 bases between them. From germline, CDR1 is SGHNT and CDR2 YYREEE (reference sequence).

Details on this clonotype: Given a much more abundant clone one base away, this may be a read error. This sequence joins TRBV5-1 and TRBJ2-5; TRBD1 aligns across 7 bases. The V gene's germline CDR1 is SGHRS and CDR2 YFSETQ. V lost 6 bases to trimming and J lost 4 bases; unmatched junction nucleotides: 9. This CDR3 is 14 amino acids long. The CDR3 DNA reads as TGCGCCAGCAACCAGACAGGGTATGGAGAGACCCAGTACTTC. This codes for CASNQTGYGETQYF.

This clonotype came up once. The junction differs from germline at one of its ends, possibly a read error. V usage is TRBV6-2 or TRBV6-3 and J usage is TRBJ2-1; 7 nucleotides agree with TRBD1. The CDR3 consists of 14 residues. Germline-derived CDR1 and CDR2 are MNHEY and SVGEGT. The DNA for the CDR3 is TGTGCCTGCAGTAGACAGGGCTCCTACAATGAGCCTTTCTTC. This sequence encodes CACSRQGSYNEPFF.

This clonotype came up a few times. The rearrangement links TRBV28 to TRBJ1-5; D not certain. Trimming took off 5 bases at V and 0 bases at J, with 8 bases between the two ends. This CDR3 comprises 14 residues. Germline CDR1 MDHEN, CDR2 SYDVKM. The CDR3 DNA reads as TGTGCCAGCAGTGACGGGTATAGCAATCAGCCCCAGCATTTT. Amino acids: CASSDGYSNQPQHF.

With respect to this clonotype: Because it lacks the conserved phenylalanine or tryptophan at the end, this CDR3 is likely a read error. It is unclear where the CDR3 begins or ends on the DNA, so no DNA is shown, and the CDR3 is as TCRdb lists it. The rearrangement joins TRBV10-3 to TRBJ2-6; the table's D call, TRBD2, has no DNA check behind it. CDR1 is ENHRY, CDR2 SYGVKD, per germline. The CDR3 has 20 amino acids, counting both end residues. The CDR3 reads CAISEHGTSGRDSGANVLTS.

With regard to this clonotype: The junction does not match germline at one end; this may be a read error. The rearrangement joins TRBV6-5 to TRBJ2-7; D is unresolved. Germline CDR1 is MNHEY and CDR2 is SVGAGI. The CDR3 extends over 13 amino acids. This CDR3 reads CASKGWQSYEQHF. For the CDR3, the DNA is TGTGCCAGCAAAGGATGGCAGTCCTACGAGCAACACTTT.

Note on this clonotype: No conserved phenylalanine or tryptophan ends this CDR3, so it is likely a read error. V usage is TRBV6-1 and J usage is TRBJ2-3; the D is unclear. The germline gives CDR1 MNHNS, CDR2 SASEGT. V was pared by 0 bases and J by 7 bases, with 17 bases between. The CDR3 runs to 16 residues. The CDR3 DNA sequence: TGTGCCAGCAGTGAAGCGCGGTCTCGACGAACACATACGCAGTATTAT. Translation: CASSEARSRRTHTQYY.

The genes are TRBV6-2 or TRBV6-3 and TRBJ2-1, with D unclear. The V gene's germline CDR1 is MNHEY and CDR2 SVGEGT. The CDR3 totals 13 residues. The CDR3 is CTGSQVIGYEQFF. The DNA for the CDR3 is TGTACCGGCAGCCAAGTCATTGGCTATGAGCAGTTCTTC.

In regard to this clonotype: Given a much more abundant clone one base away, this may be a read error. The rearrangement joins TRBV20-1 to TRBJ2-1; 9 bases are shared with TRBD2. This CDR3 region has 15 residues. Germline trimming cut 7 bases from V and 3 bases from J; bases unmatched to any gene: 10. Per germline, CDR1 DFQATT and CDR2 SNEGSKA (reference sequence). This chain's CDR3 is CSGMVSGSGYNEQFF. In nucleotides, the CDR3 is TGCAGTGGTATGGTTAGCGGGAGTGGCTACAATGAGCAGTTCTTC.

As regards this clonotype: Mismatch with germline at one junction end may stem from a read error. The chain recombines TRBV5-5 with TRBJ2-3, with TRBD2 as a possible D gene (6 bases). The CDR3 has 15 amino acids. Germline V gene lookup returns CDR1 SGHKS and CDR2 YYEKEE (reference sequence). CDR3 nucleotide sequence: TGTGTCAACAGCCGGAGGGGAGAGCGGCCACATACGCAATATTTT. This encodes CVNSRRGERPHTQYF.

The chain joins TRBV19 to TRBJ1-1; a weak D match, TRBD1 (6 bases). V was clipped by 5 bases and J by 8 bases, with 15 bases between them. CDR3 size: 13 residues. Germline V gene lookup returns CDR1 LNHDA and CDR2 SQIVND (reference sequence). The CDR3 DNA reads as TGTGCCAGTAGTGCGACAGGTCTGGGGGAAGCTTTCTTT. Translating gives CASSATGLGEAFF.

This clonotype is a singleton in its sample. Without the conserved terminal phenylalanine or tryptophan, this CDR3 likely stems from a read error. No DNA is shown, since the ends of the CDR3 on it are uncertain; the CDR3 is the one TCRdb lists. The chain employs TRBV6-1 and TRBJ2-7; whether TRBD1, the table's D call, matches the DNA was not checked. The CDR3 contains 14 residues when both ends are counted. In germline, CDR1 is MNHNS, CDR2 SASEGT. This CDR3 reads CASNGDSLVNEQHL.

As for this clonotype: A read error may explain this, as a much larger clone is one base away. The V and J genes are TRBV5-4 and TRBJ2-2, with TRBD1 matching 7 bases. The CDR3 spans 15 residues. Germline V CDR1 and CDR2: SGHNT, YYREEE (reference sequence). CDR3 DNA sequence: TGTGCCAGCAGCGTAGTGACGACAGGGTCGACGAAGGTGTTATTT. Translated, it gives CASSVVTTGSTKVLF.

This chain links TRBV6-5 with TRBJ1-6; perhaps TRBD1 as D (5 bases). CDR3 length: 12 residues. From germline, CDR1 is MNHEY and CDR2 SVGAGI. V lost 5 bases and J lost 11, with 10 bases in between. CDR3 in amino acids: CASSTRGTPLHF. CDR3 nucleotide sequence: TGTGCCAGCAGTACTCGGGGGACACCCCTCCACTTT.

This clonotype has only one observation. Since a much larger clone is just one base distant, this may be a read error. The V call is TRBV20-1, the J call TRBJ2-2, with a possible D match to TRBD2 (5 bases). The germline V gene has CDR1 DFQATT and CDR2 SNEGSKA (reference sequence). CDR3 length: 14 amino acids. The CDR3 is CSARGPSNTGELIF. The CDR3 nucleotides are TGCAGTGCTAGAGGACCCTCGAACACCGGGGAGCTGATTTTT.

As concerns this clonotype: The junction does not match germline at one end; this may be a read error. The rearrangement links TRBV29-1 to TRBJ1-4, with TRBD1 matching 8 bases. This CDR3 region has 12 residues. Germline V gene sequence: CDR1 SQVTM, CDR2 ANQGSEA. CDR3 protein: CSVRTGNVKLFF. The CDR3 region has the DNA TGCAGCGTGCGGACAGGGAATGTAAAACTGTTTTTT.

This clonotype showed up just once. Sequence at one end of the junction differs from germline and may be a read error. The rearrangement joins TRBV5-6 to TRBJ1-1; D is unresolved. The CDR3 has 12 residues. Germline V gene sequence: CDR1 SGHDT, CDR2 YYEEEE. The CDR3 DNA is TGTGCCAGCAGCGTAGCTCGAACTGATGCTTTCTTT. Amino acid sequence: CASSVARTDAFF.

As concerns this clonotype: The conserved phenylalanine or tryptophan normally closing the CDR3 is absent here, so this likely arose from a read error. No DNA is shown, since the ends of the CDR3 on it are uncertain; the CDR3 is the one TCRdb lists. CDR3 residues: CSVTRMLDYGCTI. The chain couples TRBV29-1 to TRBJ1-2. The CDR3 spans 13 amino acids, including both terminal residues. CDR1 is SQVTM and CDR2 is ANQGSEA in the germline V gene.

With respect to this clonotype: In this CDR3 the conserved last residue, phenylalanine or tryptophan, is missing, so a read error is likely. It is unclear where the CDR3 begins or ends on the DNA, so no DNA is shown, and the CDR3 is as TCRdb lists it. The V gene is TRBV11-3, the J gene TRBJ2-7; the table's D gene call, TRBD1, was not cross checked with the DNA. Per the germline V gene, CDR1 is SGHNT and CDR2 is YENEEA. The CDR3 sequence runs 15 residues, both termini included. The CDR3 sequence: CASSYPLGQGSEHYL.